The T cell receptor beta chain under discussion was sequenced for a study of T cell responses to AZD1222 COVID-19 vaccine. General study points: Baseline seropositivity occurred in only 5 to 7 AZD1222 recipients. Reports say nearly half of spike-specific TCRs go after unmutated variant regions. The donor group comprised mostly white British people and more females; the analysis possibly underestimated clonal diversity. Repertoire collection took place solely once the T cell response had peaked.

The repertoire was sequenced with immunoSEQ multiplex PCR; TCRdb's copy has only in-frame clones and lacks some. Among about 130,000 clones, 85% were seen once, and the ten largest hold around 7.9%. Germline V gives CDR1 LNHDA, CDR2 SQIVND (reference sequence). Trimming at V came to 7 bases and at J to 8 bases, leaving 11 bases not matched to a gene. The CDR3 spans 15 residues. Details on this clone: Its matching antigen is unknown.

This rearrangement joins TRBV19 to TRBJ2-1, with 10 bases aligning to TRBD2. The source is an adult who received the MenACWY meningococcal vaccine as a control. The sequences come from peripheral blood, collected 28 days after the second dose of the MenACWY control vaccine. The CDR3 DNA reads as TGTGCCAGTAAGTTAGCGGGGGGTACTTGGGATGAGCAGTTCTTC. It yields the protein CASKLAGGTWDEQFF.